This is a list of T cell receptor beta chains from one sample in a study of T cells after yellow fever vaccination. TCRdb processed the 5' RACE reads anew with MiXCR; each CDR3 protein has one entry. The sample lists a few hundred thousand distinct CDR3 sequences, about 5.2% occurring once. This specimen was CD4+ T cells sorted from PBMCs, taken on the day of the yellow fever booster vaccination. These receptors originate from a man aged 18 to 29 who received the YFV17D yellow fever vaccine. CDR3s include the opening cysteine and the closing phenylalanine or tryptophan. D genes are given only for firm matches. The size field is filled for only some rows; it gives once, few, many or a size class.

clone size | D gene | J gene | V gene | CDR3 DNA | CDR3 protein
many | NA | TRBJ1-2 | TRBV12-3/TRBV12-4 | TGTGCCAGCAGCCGACAGACGGAGGGGATCGGGTACACCTTC | CASSRQTEGIGYTF
NA | TRBD1 | TRBJ2-3 | TRBV12-3/TRBV12-4 | TGTGCCAGCAGGGGACAGGGACGACATACGCAGTATTTT | CASRGQGRHTQYF
NA | NA | TRBJ1-2 | TRBV7-2 | TGTGCCAGCAGCTTAGATGCCAACTATGGCTACACCTTC | CASSLDANYGYTF
NA | NA | TRBJ1-6 | TRBV27 | TGTGCCAGCAGAACCGAACAGGTGGGGAATTCACCCCTCCACTTT | CASRTEQVGNSPLHF
few | TRBD2 | TRBJ2-2 | TRBV7-3 | TGTGCCAGCAGTCCCCAGCCTAGCGGGAACACCGGGGAGCTGTTTTTT | CASSPQPSGNTGELFF
NA | NA | TRBJ2-5 | TRBV5-4 | TGTGCCAGCAGCTTGGTAGGAAGGGGACAGACCCAGTACTTC | CASSLVGRGQTQYF
many | TRBD1 | TRBJ2-3 | TRBV7-2 | TGTGCCAGCAGACAACAGGGGTTAGAGACAGATACGCAGTATTTT | CASRQQGLETDTQYF
NA | TRBD1 | TRBJ2-3 | TRBV28 | TGTGCCAGCAGTTTGACAGGGGGCTTTAGCACAGATACGCAGTATTTT | CASSLTGGFSTDTQYF
few | TRBD1 | TRBJ2-7 | TRBV6-2/TRBV6-3 | TGTGCCAGCAGCTTTAGACAGGGGGCTTACGAGCAGTACTTC | CASSFRQGAYEQYF
few | NA | TRBJ1-6 | TRBV20-1 | TGCAGTGCTTCCACCTCCTATAATTCACCCCTCCACTTT | CSASTSYNSPLHF
many | NA | TRBJ2-5 | TRBV5-1 | TGCGCCAGCAGCCCGGCGGGGGCCGAGACCCAGTACTTC | CASSPAGAETQYF
many | NA | TRBJ1-3 | TRBV7-2 | TGTGCCAGCAGTGGGCAGAGCTCTGGAAACACCATATATTTT | CASSGQSSGNTIYF
NA | NA | TRBJ1-1 | TRBV18 | TGTGCCAGCTCACCAGGGGAGGGGATCACTGAAGCTTTCTTT | CASSPGEGITEAFF
few | TRBD1 | TRBJ1-3 | TRBV25-1 | TGTGCCAGCAGTGAATTGGAGACAGGGACTGGAAACACCATATATTTT | CASSELETGTGNTIYF
few | NA | TRBJ2-5 | TRBV24-1 | TGTGCCACCAGTGACGCGACTCAAGAGACCCAGTACTTC | CATSDATQETQYF
NA | NA | TRBJ1-5 | TRBV2 | TGTGCCAGCAGTGTTCGTGCGGGGAATCAGCCCCAGCATTTT | CASSVRAGNQPQHF
NA | NA | TRBJ2-2 | TRBV11-2 | TGTGCCAGCAGCTTAGTTCTACAGGCCACCGGGGAGCTGTTTTTT | CASSLVLQATGELFF
many | NA | TRBJ2-2 | TRBV19 | TGTGCCAGTAGTGGCGTCGGGCTTGCCACCGGGGAGCTGTTTTTT | CASSGVGLATGELFF
few | TRBD1 | TRBJ1-5 | TRBV10-2 | TGCGCCAGCAGTGGACAGGGCCACAATCAGCCCCAGCATTTT | CASSGQGHNQPQHF
NA | NA | TRBJ1-5 | TRBV2 | TGTGCCAGCAGGGGGACGGATAGCAATCAGCCCCAGCATTTT | CASRGTDSNQPQHF
NA | TRBD1 | TRBJ2-7 | TRBV6-5 | TGTGCCAGCAGCTCGAAACCGGGACAGGGGACTTACGAGCAGTACTTC | CASSSKPGQGTYEQYF
NA | TRBD2 | TRBJ2-3 | TRBV7-6 | TGTGCCAGCAGCTTCGAGGCCTCTGGGGCTAGCGGCCGCACAGATACGCAGTATTTT | CASSFEASGASGRTDTQYF
many | NA | TRBJ2-4 | TRBV15 | TGTGCCACCGACATTCAGTACTTC | CATDIQYF
few | NA | TRBJ2-3 | TRBV4-1 | TGCGCCAGCAGCAAGGTGGGGGTTGGCGCAGATACGCAGTATTTT | CASSKVGVGADTQYF
NA | NA | TRBJ2-7 | TRBV9 | TGTGCCAGCAGCGTATCGTCCCGTCGAGAGAACGAGCAGTACTTC | CASSVSSRRENEQYF
NA | NA | TRBJ1-3 | TRBV7-9 | TGTGCCAGCAGCTTAGCAGCCTCCGGAAACACCATATATTTT | CASSLAASGNTIYF
NA | NA | TRBJ2-3 | TRBV20-1 | TGCAGTGCTAGAGATCCCGGGACCAGCACAGATACGCAGTATTTT | CSARDPGTSTDTQYF
few | NA | TRBJ2-7 | TRBV20-1 | TGCAGTGTCTCCGGGAGCTACGAGCAGTACTTC | CSVSGSYEQYF
many | NA | TRBJ1-4 | TRBV20-1 | TGCAGTGCTAGGGGAGGAGATGAAAAACTGTTTTTT | CSARGGDEKLFF
few | TRBD1 | TRBJ1-6 | TRBV7-9 | TGTGCCAGCAGGAGACCGGGACAGGGGAATTCACCCCTCCACTTT | CASRRPGQGNSPLHF
NA | NA | TRBJ2-3 | TRBV6-6 | TGTGCCAGCAGCAACCCATCGACTAACAGAATGCGCGGTACGCAGTATTTT | CASSNPSTNRMRGTQYF
many | NA | TRBJ1-6 | TRBV4-1 | TGCGCCAGCAGCCAAAGGGAGGGTGGTTCACCCCTCCACTTT | CASSQREGGSPLHF
many | TRBD2 | TRBJ2-1 | TRBV7-9 | TGTGCCAGCAGCCGGGGGGGCAATGAGCAGTTCTTC | CASSRGGNEQFF
few | NA | TRBJ2-5 | TRBV7-2 | TGTGCCAGCAACCGTCCGGGGGTGAAGACCCAGTACTTC | CASNRPGVKTQYF
NA | TRBD1 | TRBJ1-1 | TRBV12-3/TRBV12-4 | TGTGCCAGCAGCCTCGGGACAGAAGTTACTGAAGCTTTCTTT | CASSLGTEVTEAFF
many | TRBD2 | TRBJ2-4 | TRBV11-2 | TGTGCCAGCAGCTCGGTCGGGGGGGCCTTTAACATTCAGTACTTC | CASSSVGGAFNIQYF
few | NA | TRBJ1-1 | TRBV6-5 | TGTGCCAGCAGTAAACAGCGGGTCGACACTGAAGCTTTCTTT | CASSKQRVDTEAFF
few | NA | TRBJ2-3 | TRBV7-8 | TGTGCCAGCAGCCCCGCGGGCAGCACAGATACGCAGTATTTT | CASSPAGSTDTQYF
few | NA | TRBJ2-5 | TRBV10-3 | TGTGCCATCAGTGAGTCTGGCGGGGTAGAGACCCAGTACTTC | CAISESGGVETQYF
NA | NA | TRBJ2-7 | TRBV20-1 | TGCAGTGCTAGCCCGGACTCCTACGAGCAGTACTTC | CSASPDSYEQYF
NA | NA | TRBJ2-5 | TRBV27 | TGTGCCAGCAGTTTAGGGTTAAGAGGACAGCAAGAGACCCAGTACTTC | CASSLGLRGQQETQYF
few | NA | TRBJ1-1 | TRBV5-4 | TGTGCCAGCAGCTTACATGGTCGGGGGAACACTGAAGCTTTCTTT | CASSLHGRGNTEAFF
many | NA | TRBJ1-5 | TRBV2 | TGTGCCAGCAGTGTAAGAGGGCAGTCCTATAGCAATCAGCCCCAGCATTTT | CASSVRGQSYSNQPQHF
NA | NA | TRBJ2-3 | TRBV5-1 | TGCGCCAGCAGCACGATCATGACTCCTACCACAGATACGCAGTATTTT | CASSTIMTPTTDTQYF
few | NA | TRBJ1-4 | TRBV24-1 | TGTGCCACCTTAGAAGGGAACGAAAAACTGTTTTTT | CATLEGNEKLFF
NA | NA | TRBJ1-1 | TRBV12-3/TRBV12-4 | TGTGCCAGCAGACGCAACAGGGACTTCGGAGCTTTCTTT | CASRRNRDFGAFF